These T cell receptor beta chains were read from a single sample in a study of control samples from healthy donors and cancer patients. The method was immunoSEQ multiplex PCR; TCRdb's version includes in-frame clones alone and lacks a portion of them. The repertoire holds about 51,000 clones, with about nine tenths as singletons. Material for sequencing was PBMCs. Receptor source: a man between 40 and 49 years old with colorectal cancer. Each CDR3 is given with its conserved first and last residue. D genes are given only for firm matches. The size of a clone is reported for some rows only, either as once, few or many, or as a class for expanded clones.

.	TRBJ1-2	TRBD1	TRBV11-3	CASSPGTVFGYTF	TGTGCCAGCAGCCCCGGGACAGTGTTTGGCTACACCTTC
.	TRBJ2-5	.	TRBV10-3	CAISGLGLETQYF	TGTGCCATCAGTGGATTAGGTCTGGAGACCCAGTACTTC
.	TRBJ1-5	.	TRBV6-2/TRBV6-3	CASSYGNSNQPQHF	TGTGCCAGCAGTTACGGAAATAGCAATCAGCCCCAGCATTTT
once	TRBJ1-5	.	TRBV4-1	CASSQETGEGQPQHF	TGCGCCAGCAGCCAAGAAACGGGGGAGGGACAGCCCCAGCATTTT
.	TRBJ1-1	.	TRBV6-5	CASRLTGTEAFF	TGTGCCAGCAGGCTTACCGGGACTGAAGCTTTCTTT
.	TRBJ2-2	.	TRBV24-1	CATRDGATGELFF	TGTGCCACCAGAGACGGGGCAACCGGGGAGCTGTTTTTT
.	TRBJ2-7	.	TRBV6-2/TRBV6-3	CASSYSGHGAYEQYF	TGTGCCAGCAGTTACTCCGGGCATGGAGCCTACGAGCAGTACTTC
once	TRBJ1-1	.	TRBV2	CASSEQGPGNTEAFF	TGTGCCAGCAGTGAGCAGGGGCCTGGGAACACTGAAGCTTTCTTT
.	TRBJ1-5	.	TRBV19	CASRASGIYSNQPQHF	TGTGCCAGTAGGGCGTCCGGAATATATAGCAATCAGCCCCAGCATTTT
.	TRBJ1-1	.	TRBV5-1	CASSLGSLLLRRTEAFF	TGCGCCAGCAGCTTGGGATCCCTCCTACTTAGGCGGACTGAAGCTTTCTTT
.	TRBJ1-1	.	TRBV27	CASSLLGAVLTEAFF	TGTGCCAGCAGTTTATTAGGGGCCGTTTTGACTGAAGCTTTCTTT
.	TRBJ2-1	TRBD2	TRBV27	CASSRTSLSHNEQFF	TGTGCCAGCAGTAGGACTAGCTTGTCGCACAATGAGCAGTTCTTC
.	TRBJ2-5	.	TRBV28	CASSFNSGVLKTQYF	TGTGCCAGCAGTTTCAATAGCGGAGTTTTGAAGACCCAGTACTTC
.	TRBJ2-7	TRBD2	TRBV11-2	CASSRTASGSFHFYEQYF	TGTGCCAGCAGCAGAACGGCTAGCGGGTCGTTCCACTTCTACGAGCAGTACTTC
.	TRBJ1-1	.	TRBV18	CASSTGTGGGTEAFF	TGTGCCAGCTCAACGGGGACGGGAGGGGGGACTGAAGCTTTCTTT
.	TRBJ1-3	TRBD1	TRBV19	CASRRDSKNSGNTIYF	TGTGCCAGTAGGAGGGACAGTAAGAACTCTGGAAACACCATATATTTT
.	TRBJ2-7	.	TRBV14	CASSQVRYEQYF	TGTGCCAGCAGCCAAGTTCGGTACGAGCAGTACTTC
few	TRBJ2-7	TRBD1	TRBV6-5	CASSYTTGLGEQYF	TGTGCCAGCAGTTACACGACAGGGTTGGGAGAGCAGTACTTC
once	TRBJ1-3	.	TRBV19	CASSITDGNTIYF	TGTGCCAGTAGTATCACGGATGGAAACACCATATATTTT
.	TRBJ2-3	.	TRBV7-3	CASSGSSTDTQYF	TGTGCCAGCAGCGGTTCTAGCACAGATACGCAGTATTTT
.	TRBJ2-1	TRBD2	TRBV4-1	CASSRGGLVISYNEQFF	TGCGCCAGCAGCCGGGGGGGACTAGTTATTTCCTACAATGAGCAGTTCTTC
.	TRBJ2-1	.	TRBV19	CASSIGPYNEQFF	TGTGCCAGTAGTATCGGGCCCTACAATGAGCAGTTCTTC
.	TRBJ2-7	.	TRBV6-1	CASSEQTYEQYF	TGTGCCAGCAGTGAACAAACCTACGAGCAGTACTTC
.	TRBJ1-5	.	TRBV4-1	CASSLGDTNQPQHF	TGCGCCAGCAGCCTCGGCGACACAAATCAGCCCCAGCATTTT
.	TRBJ2-4	TRBD1	TRBV10-3	CAISAGTGNLAKNIQYF	TGTGCCATCAGTGCCGGGACAGGCAACCTAGCCAAAAACATTCAGTACTTC
.	TRBJ1-5	.	TRBV19	CASRGFWDQPQHF	TGTGCCAGTCGGGGGTTTTGGGATCAGCCCCAGCATTTT
.	TRBJ1-3	.	TRBV28	CASSFSRSGNTIYF	TGTGCCAGCAGTTTCAGCCGCTCTGGAAACACCATATATTTT
.	TRBJ2-7	.	TRBV2	CASSESRVAYEQYF	TGTGCCAGCAGTGAATCCAGGGTGGCCTACGAGCAGTACTTC
.	TRBJ2-7	.	TRBV24-1	CATSGRGSGREEQYF	TGTGCCACCAGTGGTCGGGGTAGCGGTCGCGAAGAGCAGTACTTC
.	TRBJ1-3	TRBD1	TRBV11-2	CASSSRGQGRNTIYF	TGTGCCAGCAGCTCCCGCGGACAGGGGAGAAACACCATATATTTT
.	TRBJ2-1	.	TRBV7-2	CASSSTYGSYNEQFF	TGTGCCAGCAGCTCGACCTACGGATCGTACAATGAGCAGTTCTTC
.	TRBJ1-2	.	TRBV30	CAWSPLQGYGYTF	TGTGCCTGGAGCCCCCTCCAGGGCTATGGCTACACCTTC
.	TRBJ1-1	.	TRBV24-1	CATSSSLRNTEAFF	TGTGCCACCTCCTCCAGCCTCAGGAACACTGAAGCTTTCTTT
.	TRBJ2-5	.	TRBV11-2	CASSSQLGGETQYF	TGTGCCAGCAGCTCGCAGTTAGGAGGCGAGACCCAGTACTTC
.	TRBJ2-5	TRBD2	TRBV5-1	CASSVTGRVRETQYF	TGCGCCAGCAGCGTTACCGGGAGGGTAAGAGAGACCCAGTACTTC
.	TRBJ1-2	TRBD1	TRBV19	CASSIWLGQGAEGYTF	TGTGCCAGTAGTATATGGCTGGGACAGGGAGCCGAAGGCTACACCTTC
.	TRBJ2-5	.	TRBV6-6	CASSYSTGAQYF	TGTGCCAGCAGTTACAGTACGGGGGCCCAGTACTTC
.	TRBJ1-3	.	TRBV10-3	CAISEAGDGNTIYF	TGTGCCATCAGTGAGGCAGGGGACGGAAACACCATATATTTT
.	TRBJ2-7	TRBD2	TRBV6-2/TRBV6-3	CASSRTSGPYEQYF	TGTGCCAGCAGTCGGACTAGCGGGCCCTACGAGCAGTACTTC
few	TRBJ1-2	.	TRBV4-1	CASSQETGRPIYGYTF	TGCGCCAGCAGCCAAGAGACAGGCCGACCCATCTATGGCTACACCTTC